A selection of T cell receptor beta chains follows, all from one sample in a study of T cell responses to AZD1222 COVID-19 vaccine. The repertoire was sequenced with immunoSEQ multiplex PCR; TCRdb's copy has only in-frame clones and lacks some. The sample has 150,000 or so clones, about 93% seen once. Sequences were derived from peripheral blood, sampled on day 0 of AZD1222 vaccination. The source of these receptors is an adult in good health. Both conserved end residues are part of each CDR3. The order of the fields is V gene, clone size, J gene, D gene, CDR3 protein, CDR3 DNA. D genes are given only for firm matches. Rows give clone size only sometimes, using once, few, many, or a class for an expanded clone.

V: TRBV5-1; size: -; J: TRBJ1-4; D: -; CDR3: CASSLGAGTATNEKLFF; DNA: TGCGCCAGCAGCCTGGGGGCAGGGACTGCAACTAATGAAAAACTGTTTTTT
V: TRBV27; size: -; J: TRBJ2-5; D: -; CDR3: CASSSPRTALETQYF; DNA: TGTGCCAGCAGTAGTCCTAGGACAGCCCTGGAGACCCAGTACTTC
V: TRBV19; size: -; J: TRBJ1-1; D: -; CDR3: CASSPKTVEAFF; DNA: TGTGCCAGTAGCCCGAAGACAGTTGAAGCTTTCTTT
V: TRBV6-6; size: -; J: TRBJ2-1; D: TRBD1; CDR3: CASTNSGTEVNEQFF; DNA: TGTGCCAGCACAAACTCCGGGACAGAGGTCAATGAGCAGTTCTTC
V: TRBV13; size: -; J: TRBJ1-3; D: TRBD1; CDR3: CASSSRQGGSGNTIYF; DNA: TGTGCCAGCAGCTCACGACAGGGGGGCTCTGGAAACACCATATATTTT
V: TRBV6-4; size: -; J: TRBJ2-7; D: TRBD1; CDR3: CAPAGTGGYEQYF; DNA: TGTGCCCCCGCGGGGACAGGGGGCTACGAGCAGTACTTC
V: TRBV2; size: -; J: TRBJ2-7; D: TRBD2; CDR3: CASSEPRTSGRMEQYF; DNA: TGTGCCAGCAGCGAACCCCGGACTAGCGGCCGCATGGAGCAGTACTTC
V: TRBV29-1; size: -; J: TRBJ2-7; D: -; CDR3: CSVGTNSYEQYF; DNA: TGCAGCGTTGGTACCAACTCCTACGAGCAGTACTTC
V: TRBV7-2; size: once; J: TRBJ2-7; D: -; CDR3: CASSVQGAYYEQYF; DNA: TGTGCCAGCAGCGTACAGGGAGCTTACTACGAGCAGTACTTC
V: TRBV5-1; size: -; J: TRBJ1-2; D: -; CDR3: CARRPGGQDYGYTF; DNA: TGCGCCCGCAGGCCGGGGGGGCAGGACTATGGCTACACCTTC
V: TRBV10-1; size: -; J: TRBJ2-3; D: -; CDR3: CASNGGLTDTQYF; DNA: TGCGCCAGCAATGGAGGGCTTACAGATACGCAGTATTTT
V: TRBV5-1; size: once; J: TRBJ2-1; D: -; CDR3: CASGDSYNEQFF; DNA: TGCGCCAGCGGCGACTCCTACAATGAGCAGTTCTTC
V: TRBV15; size: -; J: TRBJ1-2; D: -; CDR3: CATSSRERLSGYTF; DNA: TGTGCCACCAGCAGTCGAGAACGTCTCTCTGGCTACACCTTC
V: TRBV11-2; size: -; J: TRBJ2-5; D: TRBD2; CDR3: CASSWGVREETQYF; DNA: TGTGCCAGCAGCTGGGGGGTGCGGGAGGAGACCCAGTACTTC
V: TRBV14; size: -; J: TRBJ2-3; D: -; CDR3: CASSHRTGYFTDTQYF; DNA: TGTGCCAGCAGCCATCGAACAGGGTACTTCACAGATACGCAGTATTTT
V: TRBV10-3; size: -; J: TRBJ1-4; D: -; CDR3: CAISESGGPVEKLFF; DNA: TGTGCCATCAGTGAGTCGGGGGGACCCGTGGAAAAACTGTTTTTT
V: TRBV5-8; size: -; J: TRBJ2-7; D: TRBD1; CDR3: CASSTGGLTYEQYF; DNA: TGTGCCAGCAGTACAGGGGGCCTCACCTACGAGCAGTACTTC
V: TRBV3-1/TRBV3-2; size: -; J: TRBJ1-4; D: TRBD1; CDR3: CASSPVPGQATNEKLFF; DNA: TGTGCCAGCAGCCCCGTCCCGGGACAGGCAACTAATGAAAAACTGTTTTTT
V: TRBV6-5; size: once; J: TRBJ2-2; D: TRBD2; CDR3: CASSYFSGRSTGELFF; DNA: TGTGCCAGCAGTTACTTTAGCGGGAGATCAACCGGGGAGCTGTTTTTT